The T cell receptor beta chain described here comes from a study of blood T cells in healthy people across ages. Study-wide background: Template switching caught about one barcoded beta molecule for each two T cells. Study results and caveats: It was not possible, with unsorted PBMCs, to conclusively compare naive and antigen-experienced cells. CMV status of donors was unknown, possibly confounding expanded clonotype changes.

V lost 3 bases to trimming and J lost 0 bases, with 13 bases between them. CDR1 is GTSNPN, CDR2 SVGIG, per germline (reference sequence). The CDR3 runs to 15 residues. This clonotype was counted many times. Its antigen is as yet unknown. Alongside a J-beta primer mix, a sample-barcoded 5' primer served in a second PCR lasting roughly 7 to 12 cycles. Every sample returned 2.5 million or more CDR3-containing paired-end reads. TCRdb reprocessed the 5' RACE reads via MiXCR and lists one record per CDR3 protein. This sample has about 670,000 distinct CDR3 sequences, with roughly half found just once. The TCR originated in an elderly woman in good health. The chain links TRBV30 to TRBJ2-3; D uncertain. Sequencing was done on a sample of blood. CDR3 nucleotide sequence: TGTGCCTGGAGGATCACGGCGTTTAGCACAGATACGCAGTATTTT. Its translation: CAWRITAFSTDTQYF.